This record looks at one TCR beta chain sequence and its context. Its antigen is undetermined. This entry comes from a study of PD-L1 blockade in urothelial cancer. Turning to the study itself: Men with urothelial cancer arising in the bladder made up most of the roughly 30 patients. Overall study findings and caveats: At the 3-week point, tumor-associated blood clones expanded more in durable-benefit patients.

Germline assignment: CDR1 SNHLY and CDR2 FYNNEI. V was cut by 6 bases and J by 4 bases, with 9 bases left in between. The CDR3 has 12 residues. Time point specified: pretreatment peripheral blood. Spiked synthetic TCR analogs estimated absolute template abundance per PCR. Generated by immunoSEQ multiplex PCR, the TCRdb table keeps only in-frame clones and is missing some. The table has 86,000 or so clones, approximately 87% seen once. The chain combines TRBV2 with TRBJ1-2; a possible D gene is TRBD1 (5 bases). The TCR comes from a man between 60 and 70 years old with urothelial cancer. The material sequenced was PBMCs, taken around atezolizumab (anti-PD-L1) treatment. The CDR3 coding sequence is TGTGCCAGCAGCCCCGACAGCTATGGCTACACCTTC. Translated, it gives CASSPDSYGYTF.